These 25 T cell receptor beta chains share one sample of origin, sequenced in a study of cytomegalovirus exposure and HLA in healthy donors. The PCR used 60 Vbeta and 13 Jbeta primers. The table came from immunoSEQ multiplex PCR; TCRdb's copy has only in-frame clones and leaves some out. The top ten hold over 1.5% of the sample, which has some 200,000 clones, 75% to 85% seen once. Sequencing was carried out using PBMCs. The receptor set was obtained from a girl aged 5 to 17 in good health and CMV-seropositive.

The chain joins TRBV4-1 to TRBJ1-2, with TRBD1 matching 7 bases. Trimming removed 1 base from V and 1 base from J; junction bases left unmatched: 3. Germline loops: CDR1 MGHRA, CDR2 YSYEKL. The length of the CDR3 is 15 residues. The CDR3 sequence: CASSQVTGVNYGYTF. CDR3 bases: TGCGCCAGCAGCCAAGTCACAGGGGTTAACTATGGCTACACCTTC.

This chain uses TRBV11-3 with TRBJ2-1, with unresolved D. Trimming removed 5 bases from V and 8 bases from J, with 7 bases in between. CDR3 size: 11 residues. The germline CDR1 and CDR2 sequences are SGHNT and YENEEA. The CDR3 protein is CASSAIYEQFF. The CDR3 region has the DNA TGTGCCAGCAGCGCGATCTATGAGCAGTTCTTC.

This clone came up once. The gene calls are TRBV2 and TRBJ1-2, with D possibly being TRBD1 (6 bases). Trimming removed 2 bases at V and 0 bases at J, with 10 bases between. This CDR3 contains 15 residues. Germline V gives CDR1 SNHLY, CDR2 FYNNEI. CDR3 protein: CASSELPGANYGYTF. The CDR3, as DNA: TGTGCCAGCAGTGAACTTCCAGGGGCTAACTATGGCTACACCTTC.

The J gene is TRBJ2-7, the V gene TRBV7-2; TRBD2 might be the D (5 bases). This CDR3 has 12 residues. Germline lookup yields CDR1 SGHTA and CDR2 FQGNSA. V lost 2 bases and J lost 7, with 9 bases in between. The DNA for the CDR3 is TGTGCCAGCAGCTTAACTAGTGGGGAGCAGTACTTC. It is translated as CASSLTSGEQYF.

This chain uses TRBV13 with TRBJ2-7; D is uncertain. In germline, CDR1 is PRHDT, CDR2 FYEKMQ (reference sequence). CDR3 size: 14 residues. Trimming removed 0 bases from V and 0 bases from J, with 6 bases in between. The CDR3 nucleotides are TGTGCCAGCAGCTTAGGACGGAGCTCCTACGAGCAGTACTTC. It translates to CASSLGRSSYEQYF.

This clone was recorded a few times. This CDR3 is CASSPGTSGGRGTDTQYF. CDR3 DNA sequence: TGCGCCAGCAGTCCGGGGACTAGCGGGGGGCGGGGAACAGATACGCAGTATTTT. This chain joins TRBV5-1 and TRBJ2-3; 15 bases fit TRBD2. This CDR3 spans 18 amino acids. Germline CDR1 and CDR2: SGHRS and YFSETQ. J gave up 3 bases and V 5 bases, and 10 bases lay outside the gene matches.

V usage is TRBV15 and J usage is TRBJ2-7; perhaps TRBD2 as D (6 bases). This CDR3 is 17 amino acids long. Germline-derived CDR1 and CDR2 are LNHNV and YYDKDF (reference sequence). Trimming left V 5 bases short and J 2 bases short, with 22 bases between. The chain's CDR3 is CATSGRRGAEEAYEQYF. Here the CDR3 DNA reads TGTGCCACCAGCGGGCGGCGGGGCGCGGAAGAAGCCTACGAGCAGTACTTC.

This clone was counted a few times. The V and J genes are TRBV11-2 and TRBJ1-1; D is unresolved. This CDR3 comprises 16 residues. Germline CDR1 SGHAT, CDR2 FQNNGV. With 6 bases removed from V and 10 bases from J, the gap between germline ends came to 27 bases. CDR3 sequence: CASRVRPAEMDRGAFF. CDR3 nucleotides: TGTGCCAGCAGGGTACGGCCAGCGGAAATGGATCGAGGAGCTTTCTTT.

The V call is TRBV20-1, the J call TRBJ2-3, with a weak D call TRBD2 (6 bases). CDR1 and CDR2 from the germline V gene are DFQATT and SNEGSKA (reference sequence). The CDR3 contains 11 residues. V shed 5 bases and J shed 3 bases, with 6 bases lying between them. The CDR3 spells CSARGTDTQYF. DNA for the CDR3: TGCAGTGCTCGGGGGACAGATACGCAGTATTTT.

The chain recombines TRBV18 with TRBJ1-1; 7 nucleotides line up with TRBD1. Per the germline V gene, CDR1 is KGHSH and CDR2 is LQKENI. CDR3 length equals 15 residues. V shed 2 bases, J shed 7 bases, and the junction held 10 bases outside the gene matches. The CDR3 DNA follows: TGTGCCAGCTCACCAATGGGGTCCAGGGGGATTGAAGCTTTCTTT. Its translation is CASSPMGSRGIEAFF.

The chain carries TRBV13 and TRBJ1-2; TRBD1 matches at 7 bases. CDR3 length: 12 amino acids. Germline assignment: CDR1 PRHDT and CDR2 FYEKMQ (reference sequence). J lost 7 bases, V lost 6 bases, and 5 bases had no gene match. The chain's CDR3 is CASSTGDSGYTF. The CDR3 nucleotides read TGTGCCAGCAGTACAGGGGATAGTGGCTACACCTTC.

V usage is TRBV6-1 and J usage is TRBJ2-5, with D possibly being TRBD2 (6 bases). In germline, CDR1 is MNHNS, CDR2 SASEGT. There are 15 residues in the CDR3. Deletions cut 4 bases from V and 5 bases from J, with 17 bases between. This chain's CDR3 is CASSALELGGETQYF. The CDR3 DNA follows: TGTGCCAGCAGTGCCCTGGAGCTCGGAGGGGAGACCCAGTACTTC.

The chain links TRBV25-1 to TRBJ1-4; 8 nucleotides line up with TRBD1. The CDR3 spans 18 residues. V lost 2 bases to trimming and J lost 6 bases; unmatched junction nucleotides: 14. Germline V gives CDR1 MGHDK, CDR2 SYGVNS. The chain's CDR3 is CASSEGTQGAGVDEKLFF. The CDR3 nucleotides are TGTGCCAGCAGTGAAGGGACTCAGGGGGCGGGGGTGGATGAAAAACTGTTTTTT.

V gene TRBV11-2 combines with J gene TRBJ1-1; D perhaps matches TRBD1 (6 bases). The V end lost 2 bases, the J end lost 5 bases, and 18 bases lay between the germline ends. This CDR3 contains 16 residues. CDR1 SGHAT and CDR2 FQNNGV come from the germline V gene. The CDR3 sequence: CASSLLQGKFMTEAFF. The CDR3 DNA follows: TGTGCCAGCAGCTTACTCCAGGGGAAATTCATGACTGAAGCTTTCTTT.

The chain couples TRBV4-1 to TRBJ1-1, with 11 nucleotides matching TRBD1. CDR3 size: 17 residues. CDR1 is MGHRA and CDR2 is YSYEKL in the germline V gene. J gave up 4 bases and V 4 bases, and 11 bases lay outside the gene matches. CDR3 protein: CASSLGQGAFSGTEAFF. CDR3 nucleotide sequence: TGCGCCAGCAGCCTCGGACAGGGGGCGTTTTCTGGCACTGAAGCTTTCTTT.

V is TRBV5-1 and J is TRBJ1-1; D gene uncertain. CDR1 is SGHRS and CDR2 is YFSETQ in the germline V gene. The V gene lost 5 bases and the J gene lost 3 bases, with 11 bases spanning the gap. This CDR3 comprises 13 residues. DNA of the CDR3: TGCGCCAGCAGTTTAGACGGAGACACTGAAGCTTTCTTT. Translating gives CASSLDGDTEAFF.

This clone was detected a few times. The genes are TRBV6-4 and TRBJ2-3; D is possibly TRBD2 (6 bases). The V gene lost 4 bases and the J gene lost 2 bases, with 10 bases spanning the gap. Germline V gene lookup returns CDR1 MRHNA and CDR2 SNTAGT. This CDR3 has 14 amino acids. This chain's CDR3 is CASSAGEVTDTQYF. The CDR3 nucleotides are TGTGCCAGCAGTGCGGGGGAAGTCACAGATACGCAGTATTTT.

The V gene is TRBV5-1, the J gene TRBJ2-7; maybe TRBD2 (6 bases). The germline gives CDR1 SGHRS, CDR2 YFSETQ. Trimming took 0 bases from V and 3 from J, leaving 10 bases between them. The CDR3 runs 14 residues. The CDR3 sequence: CASSLGRESYEQYF. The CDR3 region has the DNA TGCGCCAGCAGCTTGGGGCGGGAAAGCTACGAGCAGTACTTC.

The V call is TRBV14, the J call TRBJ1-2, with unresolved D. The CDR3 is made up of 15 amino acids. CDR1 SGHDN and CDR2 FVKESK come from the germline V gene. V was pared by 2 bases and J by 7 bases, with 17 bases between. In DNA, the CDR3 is TGTGCCAGCAGCCAAACTCGTTTCGGGTCCTCTGGCTACACCTTC. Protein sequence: CASSQTRFGSSGYTF.

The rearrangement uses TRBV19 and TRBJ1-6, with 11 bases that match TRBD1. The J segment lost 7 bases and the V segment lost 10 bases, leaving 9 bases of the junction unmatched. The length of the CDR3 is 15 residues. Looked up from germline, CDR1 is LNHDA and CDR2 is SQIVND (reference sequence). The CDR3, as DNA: TGTGCCACCCAGGACAGGGGGCTGGGCAATTCACCCCTCCACTTT. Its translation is CATQDRGLGNSPLHF.

As DNA, the CDR3 is TGTGCCAGCAGCTTAGGGACAGGGTCCCACTACGAGCAGTACTTC. As protein: CASSLGTGSHYEQYF. V usage is TRBV7-6 and J usage is TRBJ2-7; 8 bases match TRBD1. In germline, CDR1 is SGHVS, CDR2 FNYEAQ. J was trimmed by 3 bases and V by 1 base; bases with no gene match: 5. This CDR3 region has 15 residues.

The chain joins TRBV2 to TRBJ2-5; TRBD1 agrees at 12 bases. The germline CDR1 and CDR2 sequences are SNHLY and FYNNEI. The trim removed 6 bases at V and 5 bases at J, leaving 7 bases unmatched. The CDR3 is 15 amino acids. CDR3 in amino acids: CASRVGTGGQETQYF. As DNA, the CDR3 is TGTGCCAGCAGGGTTGGGACAGGGGGCCAGGAGACCCAGTACTTC.

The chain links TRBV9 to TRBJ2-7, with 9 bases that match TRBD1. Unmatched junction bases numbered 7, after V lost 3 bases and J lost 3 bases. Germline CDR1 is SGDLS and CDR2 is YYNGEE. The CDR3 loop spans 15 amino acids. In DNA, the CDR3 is TGTGCCAGCAGCGGAGGGACAGGGATCTACTACGAGCAGTACTTC. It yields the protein CASSGGTGIYYEQYF.

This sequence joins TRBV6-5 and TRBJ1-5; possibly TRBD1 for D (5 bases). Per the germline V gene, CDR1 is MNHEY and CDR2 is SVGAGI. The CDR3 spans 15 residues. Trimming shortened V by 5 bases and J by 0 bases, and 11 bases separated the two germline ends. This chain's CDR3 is CASSRTGGSNQPQHF. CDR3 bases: TGTGCCAGCAGTCGTACAGGTGGTAGCAATCAGCCCCAGCATTTT.

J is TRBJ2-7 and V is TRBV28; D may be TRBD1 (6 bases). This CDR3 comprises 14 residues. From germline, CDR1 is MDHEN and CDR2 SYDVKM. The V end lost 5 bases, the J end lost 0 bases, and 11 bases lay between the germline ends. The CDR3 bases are TGTGCCAGCAGTAATCACAGGGACTCCTACGAGCAGTACTTC. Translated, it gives CASSNHRDSYEQYF.